The TCR beta chain described here comes from a study of T-cell memory formation after mild COVID-19. General study points: Most CD4+ clones that shrank were in CM and EM, while CD8+ ones turned up in EMRA.

Each CDR3 protein is one row after TCRdb ran MiXCR on the 5' RACE reads. The sample carries just under 350,000 distinct CDR3 sequences, roughly 13% recorded once. Germline lookup yields CDR1 SGHVS and CDR2 FQNEAQ. V lost 4 bases to trimming and J lost 0 bases, with 10 bases between them. The CDR3 spans 15 residues. A note on this clonotype: Its antigen is unidentified.

The material sequenced was PBMCs or a T cell subset sorted from them (not recorded which). J is TRBJ1-3 and V is TRBV7-8; D not resolved. This sequence was found in a man between 18 and 29 years old who had mild COVID-19 (a few samples of this study predate the infection). Cell type and time point are not known. DNA for the CDR3: TGTGCCAGCAGCTCCGGATACCCCTCTGGAAACACCATATATTTT. It yields the protein CASSSGYPSGNTIYF.